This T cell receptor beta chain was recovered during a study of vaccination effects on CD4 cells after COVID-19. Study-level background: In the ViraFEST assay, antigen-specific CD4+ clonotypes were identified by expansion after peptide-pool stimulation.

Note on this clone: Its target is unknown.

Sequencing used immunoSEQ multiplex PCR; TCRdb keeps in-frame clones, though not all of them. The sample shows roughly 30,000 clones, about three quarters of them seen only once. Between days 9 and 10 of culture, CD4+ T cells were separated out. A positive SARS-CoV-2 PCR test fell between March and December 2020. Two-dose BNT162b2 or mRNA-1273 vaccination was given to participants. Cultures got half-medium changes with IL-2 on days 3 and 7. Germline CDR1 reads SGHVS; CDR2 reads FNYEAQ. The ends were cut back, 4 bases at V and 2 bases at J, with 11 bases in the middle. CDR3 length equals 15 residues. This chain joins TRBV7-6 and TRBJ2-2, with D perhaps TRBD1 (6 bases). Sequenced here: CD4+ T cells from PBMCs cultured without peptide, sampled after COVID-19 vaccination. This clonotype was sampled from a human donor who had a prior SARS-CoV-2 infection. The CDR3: CASSSRDTNTGELFF. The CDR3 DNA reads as TGTGCCAGCAGCTCCCGGGACACAAACACCGGGGAGCTGTTTTTT.